The 7 T cell receptor beta chains listed next were all sequenced from one sample in a study of blood T cell repertoires in COVID-19. The data were produced by immunoSEQ multiplex PCR, yet TCRdb's version contains in-frame clones alone and is incomplete. The data show fewer than 400,000 clones, 80% to 90% seen once. Material: PBMCs or T cells enriched from blood (not recorded which). All receptors derive from a woman aged 45-60 years who had recovered from COVID-19.

The chain combines TRBV7-9 with TRBJ1-2; a possible D gene is TRBD1 (5 bases). Trimming left V 2 bases short and J 7 bases short, with 8 bases between. Germline V lookup: CDR1 SEHNR, CDR2 FQNEAQ (reference sequence). The CDR3 spans 12 residues. As DNA, the CDR3 is TGTGCCAGCAGCTTATACGGGGGTGGCTACACCTTC. Translated: CASSLYGGGYTF. Variable domain in full (rest from reference TRBV7-9 and TRBJ1-2): DTGVSQNPRHKITKRGQNVTFRCDPISEHNRLYWYRQTLGQGPEFLTYFQNEAQLEKSRLLSDRFSAERPKGSFSTLEIQRTEQGDSAMYLCASSLYGGGYTFGSGTRLTVV.

This sequence joins TRBV5-1 and TRBJ2-1; 10 bases fit TRBD1. The germline gives CDR1 SGHRS, CDR2 YFSETQ. J gave up 6 bases and V 0 bases, and 6 bases lay outside the gene matches. The CDR3 extends over 16 amino acids. The CDR3 region has the DNA TGCGCCAGCAGCTTGGAACCGGGACAGGGGTTCAATGAGCAGTTCTTC. Its translation is CASSLEPGQGFNEQFF. Based on the CDR3 plus reference TRBV5-1 and TRBJ2-1, the full variable domain is KAGVTQTPRYLIKTRGQQVTLSCSPISGHRSVSWYQQTPGQGLQFLFEYFSETQRNKGNFPGRFSGRQFSNSRSEMNVSTLELGDSALYLCASSLEPGQGFNEQFFGPGTRLTVL.

V gene TRBV7-9 combines with J gene TRBJ1-2; possibly TRBD1 for D (6 bases). The ends were cut back, 1 base at V and 0 bases at J, with 12 bases in the middle. CDR1 is SEHNR and CDR2 is FQNEAQ in the germline V gene (reference sequence). This CDR3 is built from 16 residues. CDR3 in amino acids: CASSLGTAPTNYGYTF. DNA of the CDR3: TGTGCCAGCAGCTTAGGGACAGCCCCAACTAACTATGGCTACACCTTC.

This clone was counted only a few times. The chain employs TRBV5-6 and TRBJ2-2; TRBD2 aligns across 7 bases. V shed 0 bases and J 4 bases; nucleotides not matched to a gene: 3. The CDR3 is 15 amino acids. Germline V gene data show CDR1 as SGHDT and CDR2 as YYEEEE. CDR3 nucleotide sequence: TGTGCCAGCAGCTTGGAACTAGCGCTCACCGGGGAGCTGTTTTTT. Its protein product is CASSLELALTGELFF.

CDR3 in DNA: TGCGCCAGCAGCCAAAGGCACAGGGCGACAGATACGCAGTATTTT. Protein sequence: CASSQRHRATDTQYF. V and J are TRBV4-1 and TRBJ2-3; D is perhaps TRBD1 (6 bases). CDR3 length equals 15 residues. Germline V CDR1 and CDR2: MGHRA, YSYEKL. Trimming stripped 2 bases from V and 3 bases from J, with 12 bases between.

V usage is TRBV2 and J usage is TRBJ1-1, with no clear D. In germline, CDR1 is SNHLY, CDR2 FYNNEI. This CDR3 has 12 residues. The germline V and J ends were trimmed by 4 bases and 11 bases, with 14 bases remaining between them. In DNA form, the CDR3 reads TGTGCCAGCAGTGTAGAGGGCTTGGGCGCTTTCTTT. This translates into CASSVEGLGAFF. Filled out from reference TRBV2 and TRBJ1-1, the complete variable domain reads EPEVTQTPSHQVTQMGQEVILRCVPISNHLYFYWYRQILGQKVEFLVSFYNNEISEKSEIFDDQFSVERPDGSNFTLKIRSTKLEDSAMYFCASSVEGLGAFFGQGTRLTVV.

The chain uses TRBV7-6 and TRBJ1-2, with 7 nucleotides matching TRBD1. Germline V gives CDR1 SGHVS, CDR2 FNYEAQ. V lost 0 bases, J lost 6 bases, and 4 bases stayed unmatched. This CDR3 is built from 14 residues. The DNA for the CDR3 is TGTGCCAGCAGCTTAGCGACAGGGTTGGATGGCTACACCTTC. It codes for CASSLATGLDGYTF.